This T cell receptor beta chain is from a study of T cell responses to AZD1222 COVID-19 vaccine. Study-wide findings and caveats: The donor group comprised mostly white British people and more females; the analysis possibly underestimated clonal diversity.

With respect to this clone: Its matching antigen is unknown.

The analysis combined second doses at about 4 or about 12 weeks. From germline, CDR1 is SGHTA and CDR2 FQGNSA. J lost 6 bases, V lost 6 bases, and 4 bases had no gene match. CDR3 size: 13 residues. Some clones are missing from TCRdb's copy, which holds only in-frame ones; the method was immunoSEQ multiplex PCR. The sample lists around 70,000 clones, 70% to 90% occurring once. The sample in question was peripheral blood, obtained 28 days after the second AZD1222 dose. V is TRBV7-2 and J is TRBJ1-5; 8 nucleotides align to TRBD1. The sequence derives from an adult who received the AZD1222 COVID-19 vaccine. The CDR3 protein is CASSQGAGQPQHF. DNA of the CDR3: TGTGCCAGCAGTCAGGGGGCTGGTCAGCCCCAGCATTTT.